This TCR beta chain was profiled in a study of post-analysis software for immune sequencing data. As for this clonotype: At one boundary the junction diverges from the germline segment, which might be a read error.

The TCR beta cDNA libraries contained unique molecular identifiers. TCRdb passed the PCR reads through MiXCR, listing each CDR3 protein once. The sample records 150,000 or so distinct CDR3 sequences, 36% being singletons. The TCR sequence derives from a girl aged 10 to 17 with multiple sclerosis. Here the sequenced sample was blood, taken after autologous hematopoietic stem cell transplantation.

CDR3 bases: TGCAGTGCTAGAGATCAGAGGCGGGAGGGCAATGAGCGGTTCTTC. It encodes CSARDQRREGNERFF. This rearrangement joins TRBV20-1 to TRBJ2-1; 9 nucleotides align to TRBD2. The CDR3 has 15 residues. Germline CDR1 DFQATT, CDR2 SNEGSKA (reference sequence).